The sequence of this T cell receptor (beta chain) was determined in a study of T cell repertoires in cytomegalovirus infection. At the level of the study: HLA-C-restricted CMV epitopes, recently identified, and well-studied HLA-B-restricted ones were used by the study. Carrying CMV and the relevant HLA type showed in public TCR beta signatures.

Study results and caveats: Totalled public TCR beta family frequency picked out people who carried CMV plus the relevant HLA. CMV-specific HLA-C-restricted TCR beta clonotypes dominated the ex vivo response.

TCRdb redid the calling of the reads with MiXCR, one entry per CDR3 protein. The sample has a few hundred thousand distinct CDR3 sequences; 25% to 30% are singletons. Note on this clonotype: Its antigen is undetermined.

The sequence was collected from a human donor in good health (CMV status not recorded). Some clones in this sample may be carry-over from other donors' samples. The specimen was cultured PBMCs, collected from culture after CMV antigen stimulation.

CDR3 DNA sequence: TGCAGTGCTACGAATACCGGGACTAACGAGCAGTACTTC. Translated: CSATNTGTNEQYF. V usage is TRBV20-1 and J usage is TRBJ2-7, with 7 bases identical to TRBD2. Germline CDR1 and CDR2: DFQATT and SNEGSKA (reference sequence). The J segment lost 5 bases and the V segment lost 4 bases, leaving 8 bases of the junction unmatched. The CDR3 is made up of 13 amino acids.